This entry lists 19 T cell receptor beta chains sequenced from one sample in a study of cytomegalovirus exposure and HLA in healthy donors. The PCR contained 60 Vbeta and 13 Jbeta primers. The method was immunoSEQ multiplex PCR; TCRdb's version includes in-frame clones alone and lacks a portion of them. The data contain roughly 110,000 clones, roughly 70% of them singletons. Sequencing used PBMCs. The receptors were sampled from a male donor in good health and CMV-seropositive.

V and J are TRBV6-5 and TRBJ2-5; 10 bases are a match to TRBD1. Unmatched junction bases numbered 2, after V lost 6 bases and J lost 1 base. This CDR3 has 14 amino acids. Germline V gene lookup returns CDR1 MNHEY and CDR2 SVGAGI. As DNA, the CDR3 is TGTGCCAGCAGAAGACAGGGGGCCCAAGAGACCCAGTACTTC. It codes for CASRRQGAQETQYF.

The chain couples TRBV6-5 to TRBJ2-7; possibly TRBD2 for D (7 bases). CDR3 size: 14 residues. V was cut by 4 bases and J by 2 bases, with 12 bases left in between. Germline V lookup: CDR1 MNHEY, CDR2 SVGAGI. The CDR3 DNA follows: TGTGCCAGCAGTTGGAAAGGGGGGGCCTACGAGCAGTACTTC. Translating it yields CASSWKGGAYEQYF.

The rearrangement links TRBV4-3 to TRBJ2-7, with TRBD2 identical over 8 bases. CDR1 is LGHNA, CDR2 YSLEER, per germline. The CDR3 consists of 15 residues. Unmatched junction bases numbered 4, after V lost 1 base and J lost 2 bases. This CDR3 is CASSQVAGRAYEQYF. In DNA form, the CDR3 reads TGCGCCAGCAGCCAAGTAGCCGGGAGGGCCTACGAGCAGTACTTC.

This chain joins TRBV19 and TRBJ1-2; 9 positions agree with TRBD1. J was trimmed by 6 bases and V by 1 base; bases with no gene match: 6. This CDR3 has 15 amino acids. Germline V CDR1 and CDR2: LNHDA, SQIVND (reference sequence). This CDR3 is CASSIAGTGYHGYTF. DNA of the CDR3: TGTGCCAGTAGTATAGCCGGGACAGGGTACCATGGCTACACCTTC.

This chain uses TRBV5-1 with TRBJ1-5; TRBD1 matches at 7 bases. The trim removed 5 bases at V and 7 bases at J, leaving 9 bases unmatched. This CDR3 region has 14 residues. Germline-derived CDR1 and CDR2 are SGHRS and YFSETQ. The CDR3 nucleotides read TGCGCCAGCAGTAGGGGGCCGCCAGGGCAGCCCCAGCATTTT. Translating it yields CASSRGPPGQPQHF.

A few counts support this clone. The CDR3 bases are TGCAGCGTCCAACCCGGGGGACAGGGGATCAACGAGCAGTACTTC. Its protein product is CSVQPGGQGINEQYF. The rearrangement uses TRBV29-1 and TRBJ2-7; 10 bases map to TRBD1. CDR1 and CDR2 (germline): SQVTM, ANQGSEA. V was clipped by 6 bases and J by 5 bases; unmatched bases: 13. The CDR3 totals 15 residues.

This chain links TRBV4-1 with TRBJ1-5, with 7 bases aligning to TRBD1. The CDR3 runs to 16 residues. J was trimmed by 3 bases and V by 1 base; bases with no gene match: 6. Germline CDR1 MGHRA, CDR2 YSYEKL. The chain's CDR3 is CASSQGLGQLNQPQHF. CDR3 sequence (DNA): TGCGCCAGCAGCCAAGGGCTGGGACAGCTCAATCAGCCCCAGCATTTT.

The J gene is TRBJ1-5, the V gene TRBV7-7; D is undetermined. V was cut by 0 bases and J by 6 bases, with 6 bases left in between. The germline V gene encodes CDR1 SSHAT and CDR2 FNYEAQ (reference sequence). The CDR3 sequence is 13 residues long. The CDR3 region is CASSLALGQPQHF. The DNA for the CDR3 is TGTGCCAGCAGCTTAGCTCTCGGTCAGCCCCAGCATTTT.

Only a few counts were recorded for this clone. The V call is TRBV10-3, the J call TRBJ1-5; D possibly corresponds to TRBD1 (5 bases). CDR1 and CDR2 from the germline V gene are ENHRY and SYGVKD. Trimming took off 6 bases at V and 2 bases at J, with 14 bases between the two ends. There are 15 residues in the CDR3. This CDR3 reads CAISHQGDGNQPQHF. The CDR3 nucleotides are TGTGCCATCAGCCATCAGGGTGACGGCAATCAGCCCCAGCATTTT.

This clone is a singleton in its sample. The chain carries TRBV18 and TRBJ2-5; 9 bases agree with TRBD1. V was clipped by 3 bases and J by 2 bases; unmatched bases: 7. CDR3 size: 16 residues. Per germline, CDR1 KGHSH and CDR2 LQKENI. The CDR3, as DNA: TGTGCCAGCTCACCCCGTTCGACAGGGGGACAAGAGACCCAGTACTTC. It yields the protein CASSPRSTGGQETQYF. The variable domain in full, with the rest retrieved from reference TRBV18 and TRBJ2-5, is NAGVMQNPRHLVRRRGQEARLRCSPMKGHSHVYWYRQLPEEGLKFMVYLQKENIIDESGMPKERFSAEFPKEGPSILRIQQVVRGDSAAYFCASSPRSTGGQETQYFGPGTRLLVL.

This clone has just one count. This chain connects TRBV6-6 to TRBJ2-2; the D is unclear. Germline V gene sequence: CDR1 MNHNY, CDR2 SVGAGI (reference sequence). Trimming removed 6 bases at V and 1 base at J, with 9 bases between. The length of the CDR3 is 14 residues. CDR3 in amino acids: CASRLPGNTGELFF. The CDR3 DNA sequence: TGTGCCAGCAGATTACCAGGGAACACCGGGGAGCTGTTTTTT.

This clone came up once. The chain combines TRBV27 with TRBJ2-3; D perhaps matches TRBD2 (5 bases). This CDR3 has 14 residues. The V and J ends lost 9 bases and 0 bases respectively, with 13 bases between them. CDR1 is MNHEY, CDR2 SMNVEV, per germline (reference sequence). The CDR3 sequence: CASRLATSTDTQYF. Written as DNA, the CDR3 is TGTGCCAGTAGATTAGCGACTAGCACAGATACGCAGTATTTT.

The chain recombines TRBV6-1 with TRBJ1-5; weak D call: TRBD1 (6 bases). The CDR3 contains 18 residues. V was clipped by 3 bases and J by 0 bases, with 18 bases between them. Germline V gene data show CDR1 as MNHNS and CDR2 as SASEGT. The CDR3 sequence is CASSEDVGRGYSNQPQHF. In DNA, the CDR3 is TGTGCCAGCAGTGAGGATGTGGGAAGGGGGTATAGCAATCAGCCCCAGCATTTT.

The chain links TRBV4-2 to TRBJ2-1, with 7 bases aligning to TRBD2. Germline V gives CDR1 LGHNA, CDR2 YNFKEQ. The CDR3 sequence is 18 residues long. After removal of 0 bases from V and 0 bases from J, the junction contained 8 bases not matched to a gene. In DNA, the CDR3 is TGTGCCAGCAGCCAAGATTCTCAGCGGGGATACTCCTACAATGAGCAGTTCTTC. Its translation: CASSQDSQRGYSYNEQFF.

This rearrangement joins TRBV7-8 to TRBJ2-7, with a possible D match to TRBD1 (6 bases). V gave up 0 bases and J gave up 0 bases, with 12 bases separating them. CDR3 length: 16 amino acids. CDR1 SGHVS and CDR2 FQNEAQ come from the germline V gene. The CDR3 DNA reads TGTGCCAGCAGCTTAGCCGGGACAAGGCTCTCCTACGAGCAGTACTTC. Its translation: CASSLAGTRLSYEQYF.

This rearrangement joins TRBV7-6 to TRBJ2-7, with D possibly matching TRBD2 (5 bases). Germline CDR1 SGHVS, CDR2 FNYEAQ. CDR3 length equals 16 residues. V shed 4 bases and J shed 2 bases, with 18 bases lying between them. The CDR3 DNA reads TGTGCCAGCAGCTCCGAACCGATTGCAGCGGCCTACGAGCAGTACTTC. Translation gives CASSSEPIAAAYEQYF.

The CDR3 loop reads CASRGTASNQPQHF. CDR3 DNA: TGTGCCAGCAGAGGGACAGCTAGCAATCAGCCCCAGCATTTT. V usage is TRBV27 and J usage is TRBJ1-5; 7 bases line up with TRBD1. This CDR3 is 14 amino acids long. Germline V gene data show CDR1 as MNHEY and CDR2 as SMNVEV (reference sequence). V was clipped by 6 bases and J by 0 bases; unmatched bases: 2.

V gene TRBV4-2 combines with J gene TRBJ2-7; 10 bases line up with TRBD1. This CDR3 has 15 residues. Germline trimming cut 2 bases from V and 3 bases from J; bases unmatched to any gene: 4. Germline values: CDR1 LGHNA, CDR2 YNFKEQ. The CDR3 DNA is TGTGCCAGCAGCCAACCCGGGACAGGGGTCTACGAGCAGTACTTC. Protein: CASSQPGTGVYEQYF.

This clone was counted between two and nine times. The chain is built from TRBV6-6 and TRBJ2-3; D is perhaps TRBD1 (6 bases). The V end lost 7 bases, the J end lost 2 bases, and 16 bases lay between the germline ends. The CDR3 has 15 amino acids. Germline CDR1 is MNHNY and CDR2 is SVGAGI (reference sequence). Written as DNA, the CDR3 is TGTGCCAGCAATCCCGGGACATCAAACACAGATACGCAGTATTTT. Residues: CASNPGTSNTDTQYF.